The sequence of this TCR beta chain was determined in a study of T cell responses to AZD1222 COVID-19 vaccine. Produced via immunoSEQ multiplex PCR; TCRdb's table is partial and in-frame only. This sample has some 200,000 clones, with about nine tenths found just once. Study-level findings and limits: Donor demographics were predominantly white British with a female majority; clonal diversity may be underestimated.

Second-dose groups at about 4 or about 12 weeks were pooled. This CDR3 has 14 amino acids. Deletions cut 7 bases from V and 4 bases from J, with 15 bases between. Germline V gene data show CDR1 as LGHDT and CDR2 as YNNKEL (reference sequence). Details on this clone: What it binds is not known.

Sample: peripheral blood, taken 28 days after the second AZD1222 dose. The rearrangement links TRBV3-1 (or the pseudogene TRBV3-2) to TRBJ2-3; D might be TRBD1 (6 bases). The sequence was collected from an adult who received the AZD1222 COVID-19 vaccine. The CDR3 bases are TGTGCCAGCACCAGGGGTGGAGGCGCAGATACGCAGTATTTT. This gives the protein CASTRGGGADTQYF.